This T cell receptor (beta chain) was identified in a study of blood T cell repertoires in COVID-19. As for the study in general: Italy, Spain and the United States were the sources of the convalescent and acute COVID-19 samples. PBMCs, B-cell-depleted T cells, or T cells were the source of the cDNA or gDNA that made up the material.

There are 15 residues in the CDR3. The V gene's germline CDR1 is LNHDA and CDR2 SQIVND (reference sequence). Trimming removed 4 bases at V and 5 bases at J, with 16 bases between. Original processing methods: Counts of nucleated cells, estimated from reference gene primer amplification, were obtained. Clones were sequenced by immunoSEQ multiplex PCR, and TCRdb holds only the in-frame ones, with some missing. V and J calls and clone size are given by that table; D and trimming were obtained from the DNA. This sample has 40,000 to 55,000 clones, with approximately 91% found just once. Sequencing was carried out using peripheral blood. The V call is TRBV19, the J call TRBJ2-3; TRBD2 is a possible D gene (5 bases). The sequence was obtained from a human donor in a cohort sampled during active COVID-19. CDR3 in amino acids: CASSTRSGVGDTQYF. Here the CDR3 DNA reads TGTGCCAGTAGTACGAGGAGCGGTGTGGGAGATACGCAGTATTTT.